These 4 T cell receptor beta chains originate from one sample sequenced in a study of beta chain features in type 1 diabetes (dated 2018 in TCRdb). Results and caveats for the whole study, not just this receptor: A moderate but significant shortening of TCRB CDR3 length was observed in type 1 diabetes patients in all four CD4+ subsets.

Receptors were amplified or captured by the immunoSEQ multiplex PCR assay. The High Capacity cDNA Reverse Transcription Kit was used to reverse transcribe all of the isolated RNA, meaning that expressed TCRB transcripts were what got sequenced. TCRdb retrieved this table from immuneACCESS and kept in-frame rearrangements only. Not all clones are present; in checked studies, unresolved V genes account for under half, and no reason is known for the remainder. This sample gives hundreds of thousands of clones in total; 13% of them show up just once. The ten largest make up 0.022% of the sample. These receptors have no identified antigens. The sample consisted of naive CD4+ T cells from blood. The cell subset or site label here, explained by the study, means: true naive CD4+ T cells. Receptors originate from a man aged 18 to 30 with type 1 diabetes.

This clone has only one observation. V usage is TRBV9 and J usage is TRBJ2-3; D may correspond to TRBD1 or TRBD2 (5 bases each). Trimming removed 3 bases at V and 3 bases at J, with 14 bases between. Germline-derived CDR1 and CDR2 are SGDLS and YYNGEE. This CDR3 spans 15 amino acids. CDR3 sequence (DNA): TGTGCCAGCAGCGGAACAGGAGGCGGGACAGATACGCAGTATTTT. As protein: CASSGTGGGTDTQYF.

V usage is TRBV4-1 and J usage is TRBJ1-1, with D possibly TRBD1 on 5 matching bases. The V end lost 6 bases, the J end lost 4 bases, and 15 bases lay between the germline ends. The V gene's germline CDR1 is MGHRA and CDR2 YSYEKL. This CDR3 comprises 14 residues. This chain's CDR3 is CASRGVLRGTEAFF. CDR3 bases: TGCGCCAGCAGGGGGGTTCTTCGGGGCACTGAAGCTTTCTTT.

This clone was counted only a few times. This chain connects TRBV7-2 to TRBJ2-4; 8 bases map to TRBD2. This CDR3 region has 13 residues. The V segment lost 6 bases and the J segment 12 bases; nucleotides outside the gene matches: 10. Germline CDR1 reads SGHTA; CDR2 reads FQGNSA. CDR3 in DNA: TGTGCCAGCAGGACATCGGGAAGCGGGGGTCAGTACTTC. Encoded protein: CASRTSGSGGQYF. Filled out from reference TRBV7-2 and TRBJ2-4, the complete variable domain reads GAGVSQSPSNKVTEKGKDVELRCDPISGHTALYWYRQSLGQGLEFLIYFQGNSAPDKSGLPSDRFSAERTGGSVSTLTIQRTQQEDSAVYLCASRTSGSGGQYFGAGTRLSVL.

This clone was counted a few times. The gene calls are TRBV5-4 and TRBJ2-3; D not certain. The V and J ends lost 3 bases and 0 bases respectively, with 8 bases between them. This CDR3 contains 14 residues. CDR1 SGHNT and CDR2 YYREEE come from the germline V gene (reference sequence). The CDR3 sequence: CASSSYSSTDTQYF. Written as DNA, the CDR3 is TGTGCCAGCAGCTCTTACTCTAGCACAGATACGCAGTATTTT.